This TCR beta chain originates from a study of T cell responses to AZD1222 COVID-19 vaccine. Overall study results and limits: Repertoire sampling happened only post peak T cell response. At baseline, seropositivity was found in only a handful of AZD1222 recipients. Nearly half of unique spike-specific TCRs reportedly avoided B.1.351 and B.1.1.7 mutated regions. Spike-specific TCR breadth and depth went up after people got two AZD1222 doses.

This CDR3 has 13 residues. Germline values: CDR1 MNHEY, CDR2 SVGEGT. V was cut by 6 bases and J by 2 bases, with 10 bases left in between. On this clone: Its antigen is unknown.

This table comes from immunoSEQ multiplex PCR, and its TCRdb copy is limited to in-frame clones, with some not included. Of under 200,000 clones listed, approximately 88% were seen once; the top ten hold roughly 4%. V gene TRBV6-2 or TRBV6-3 combines with J gene TRBJ1-2; D gene unclear. The clonotype originates from an adult who received the AZD1222 COVID-19 vaccine. Sequencing was performed on peripheral blood, taken 28 days after the second AZD1222 dose. In DNA form, the CDR3 reads TGTGCCAGCAGCCCGGACGTAAACTATGGCTACACCTTC. It encodes CASSPDVNYGYTF.